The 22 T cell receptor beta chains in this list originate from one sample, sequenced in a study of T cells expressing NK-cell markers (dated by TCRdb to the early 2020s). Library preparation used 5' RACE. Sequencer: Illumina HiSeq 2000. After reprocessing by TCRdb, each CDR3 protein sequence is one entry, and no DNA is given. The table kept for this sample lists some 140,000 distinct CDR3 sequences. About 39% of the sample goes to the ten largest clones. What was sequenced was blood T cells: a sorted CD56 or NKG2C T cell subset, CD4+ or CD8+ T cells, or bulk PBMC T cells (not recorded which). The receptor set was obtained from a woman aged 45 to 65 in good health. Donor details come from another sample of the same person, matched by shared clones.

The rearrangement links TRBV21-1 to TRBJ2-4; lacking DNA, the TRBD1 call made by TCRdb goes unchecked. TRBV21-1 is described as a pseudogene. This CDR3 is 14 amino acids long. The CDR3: CASRRTGGPTGQYF.

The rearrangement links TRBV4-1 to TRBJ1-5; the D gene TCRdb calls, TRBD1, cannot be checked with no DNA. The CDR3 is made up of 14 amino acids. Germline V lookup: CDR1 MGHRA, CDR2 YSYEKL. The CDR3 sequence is CASSQVGPDQPQHF.

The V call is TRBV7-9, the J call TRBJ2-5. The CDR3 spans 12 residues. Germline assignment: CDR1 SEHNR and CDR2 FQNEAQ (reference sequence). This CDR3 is CASSFPGETQYF.

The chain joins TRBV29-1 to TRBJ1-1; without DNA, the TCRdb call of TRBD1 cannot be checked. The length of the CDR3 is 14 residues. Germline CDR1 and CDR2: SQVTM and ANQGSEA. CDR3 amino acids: CSEVGQGKDTEAFF. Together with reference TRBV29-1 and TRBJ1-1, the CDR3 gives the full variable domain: SAVISQKPSRDICQRGTSLTIQCQVDSQVTMMFWYRQQPGQSLTLIATANQGSEATYESGFVIDKFPISRPNLTFSTLTVSNMSPEDSSIYLCSEVGQGKDTEAFFGQGTRLTVV.

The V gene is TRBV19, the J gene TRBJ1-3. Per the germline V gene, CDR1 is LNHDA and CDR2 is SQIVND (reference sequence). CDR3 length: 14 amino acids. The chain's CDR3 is CATLGGSSGNTIYF.

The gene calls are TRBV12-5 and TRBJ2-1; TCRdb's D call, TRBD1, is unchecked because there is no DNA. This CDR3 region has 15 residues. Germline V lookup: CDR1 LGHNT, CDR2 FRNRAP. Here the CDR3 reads CASGLGRSSYNEQFF.

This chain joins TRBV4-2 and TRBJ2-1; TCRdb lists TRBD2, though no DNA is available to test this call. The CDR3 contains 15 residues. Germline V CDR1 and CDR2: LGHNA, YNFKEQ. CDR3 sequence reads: CASSQVAGVNREQFF.

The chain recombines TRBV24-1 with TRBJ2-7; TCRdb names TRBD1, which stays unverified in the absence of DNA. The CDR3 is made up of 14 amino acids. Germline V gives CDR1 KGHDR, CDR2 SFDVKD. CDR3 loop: CATSDFTGLGEQYF.

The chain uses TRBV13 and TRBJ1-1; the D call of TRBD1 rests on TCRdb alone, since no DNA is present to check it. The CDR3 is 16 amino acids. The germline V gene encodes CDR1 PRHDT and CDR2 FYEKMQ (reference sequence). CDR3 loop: CASSSRTGYMNTEAFF.

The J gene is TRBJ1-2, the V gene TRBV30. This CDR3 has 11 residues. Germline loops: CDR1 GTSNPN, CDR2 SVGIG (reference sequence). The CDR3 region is CARTEDYGYTF.

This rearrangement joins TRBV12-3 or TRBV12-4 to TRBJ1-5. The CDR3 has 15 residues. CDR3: CASSLGFGSNQPQHF.

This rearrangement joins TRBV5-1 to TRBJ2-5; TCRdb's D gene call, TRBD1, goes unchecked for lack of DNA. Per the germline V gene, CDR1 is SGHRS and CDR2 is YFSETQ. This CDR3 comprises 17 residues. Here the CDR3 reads CASRAGLGGRDQETQYF.

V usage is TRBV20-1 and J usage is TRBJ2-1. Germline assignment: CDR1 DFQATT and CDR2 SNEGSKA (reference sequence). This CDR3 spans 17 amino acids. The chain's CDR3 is CSARDLISGGSYNEQFF.

CDR3 region: CASSEVTSLDNEQFF. This chain connects TRBV9 to TRBJ2-1; TCRdb picks TRBD2, but there is no DNA to check that call. Germline V gives CDR1 SGDLS, CDR2 YYNGEE. This CDR3 has 15 residues. The whole variable domain, remainder taken from reference TRBV9 and TRBJ2-1, is DSGVTQTPKHLITATGQRVTLRCSPRSGDLSVYWYQQSLDQGLQFLIQYYNGEERAKGNILERFSAQQFPDLHSELNLSSLELGDSALYFCASSEVTSLDNEQFFGPGTRLTVL.

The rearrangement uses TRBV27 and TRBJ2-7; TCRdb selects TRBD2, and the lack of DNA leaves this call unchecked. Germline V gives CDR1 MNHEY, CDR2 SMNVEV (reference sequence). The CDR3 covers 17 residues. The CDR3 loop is CASSLTSGKTPSYEQYF.

CDR3 region: CASSYAPPPHEQFF. The chain links TRBV6-6 to TRBJ2-1; there is no DNA to check the TCRdb D call of TRBD2. The CDR3 contains 14 residues. From germline, CDR1 is MNHNY and CDR2 SVGAGI (reference sequence).

The CDR3 loop is CSVGTGRLDQPQHF. The chain uses TRBV29-1 and TRBJ1-5; as DNA is missing, the TRBD1 call by TCRdb cannot be tested. This CDR3 comprises 14 residues. From germline, CDR1 is SQVTM and CDR2 ANQGSEA.

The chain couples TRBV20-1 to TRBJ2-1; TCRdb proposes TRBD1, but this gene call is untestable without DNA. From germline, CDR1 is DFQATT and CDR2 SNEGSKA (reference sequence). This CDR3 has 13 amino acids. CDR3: CSARVRGGVEQFF.

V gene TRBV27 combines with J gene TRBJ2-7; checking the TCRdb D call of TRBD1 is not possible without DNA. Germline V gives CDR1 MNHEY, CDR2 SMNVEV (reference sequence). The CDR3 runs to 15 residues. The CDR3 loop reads CASSLSMGGGYEQYF.

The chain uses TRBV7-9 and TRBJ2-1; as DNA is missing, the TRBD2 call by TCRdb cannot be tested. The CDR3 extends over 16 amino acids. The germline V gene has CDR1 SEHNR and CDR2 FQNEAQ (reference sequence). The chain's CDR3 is CASTRLGLAEYNEQFF. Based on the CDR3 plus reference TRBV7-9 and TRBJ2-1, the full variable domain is DTGVSQNPRHKITKRGQNVTFRCDPISEHNRLYWYRQTLGQGPEFLTYFQNEAQLEKSRLLSDRFSAERPKGSFSTLEIQRTEQGDSAMYLCASTRLGLAEYNEQFFGPGTRLTVL.

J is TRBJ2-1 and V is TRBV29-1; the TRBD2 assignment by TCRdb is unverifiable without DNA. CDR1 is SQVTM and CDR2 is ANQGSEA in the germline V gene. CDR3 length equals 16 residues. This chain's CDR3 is CSVEDLGRGGANEQFF.

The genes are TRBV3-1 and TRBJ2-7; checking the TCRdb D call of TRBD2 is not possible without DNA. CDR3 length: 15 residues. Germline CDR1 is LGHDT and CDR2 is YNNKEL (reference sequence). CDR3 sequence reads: CASSPLAGVSYEQYF.